This entry lists 12 T cell receptor beta chains sequenced from one sample in a study of T cells in localized non-small cell lung cancer. Method: immunoSEQ multiplex PCR; TCRdb's copy keeps in-frame clones and lacks some. The data hold 100,000 to 150,000 clones, with roughly 90% observed a single time. The sample consisted of peripheral blood, taken before any cancer treatment. Receptors were obtained from a female donor older than 55 with stage I lung adenocarcinoma.

The chain joins TRBV30 to TRBJ2-5; D remains unclear. This CDR3 region has 14 residues. The V end was cut by 8 bases, the J end by 1 base, with 17 bases between. Germline loops: CDR1 GTSNPN, CDR2 SVGIG (reference sequence). The CDR3, as DNA: TGTGCCAGCACCTCCGACACCCTCCAAGAGACCCAGTACTTC. Amino acids: CASTSDTLQETQYF. The complete variable domain, with remaining parts taken from reference TRBV30 and TRBJ2-5, reads SQTIHQWPATLVQPVGSPLSLECTVEGTSNPNLYWYRQAAGRGLQLLFYSVGIGQISSEVPQNLSASRPQDRQFILSSKKLLLSDSGFYLCASTSDTLQETQYFGPGTRLLVL.

This sequence joins TRBV19 and TRBJ2-7; the D gene is possibly TRBD1 (6 bases). Germline V lookup: CDR1 LNHDA, CDR2 SQIVND (reference sequence). V gave up 3 bases and J gave up 4 bases, with 13 bases separating them. This CDR3 contains 14 residues. The CDR3: CASSMSRGRYEQYF. The CDR3 nucleotides read TGTGCCAGTAGTATGAGCAGGGGAAGGTACGAGCAGTACTTC.

The chain combines TRBV5-1 with TRBJ1-6, with D possibly TRBD1 on 6 matching bases. This CDR3 contains 15 residues. CDR1 is SGHRS and CDR2 is YFSETQ in the germline V gene. Trimming took off 1 base at V and 5 bases at J, with 10 bases between the two ends. The CDR3, as DNA: TGCGCCAGCAGCTTGAGCTCAGGGGATAATTCACCCCTCCACTTT. Translating gives CASSLSSGDNSPLHF.

The chain carries TRBV5-6 and TRBJ1-3; weak D call: TRBD1 (6 bases). V was shortened by 0 bases and J by 0 bases, with 10 bases between the two germline ends. In germline, CDR1 is SGHDT, CDR2 YYEEEE. CDR3 size: 16 residues. Here the CDR3 DNA reads TGTGCCAGCAGCTTGGCCCCGGGGGCCTCTGGAAACACCATATATTTT. Its protein product is CASSLAPGASGNTIYF.

The chain employs TRBV7-8 and TRBJ1-5, with D possibly matching TRBD1 (5 bases). Germline CDR1 reads SGHVS; CDR2 reads FQNEAQ. CDR3 size: 15 residues. Trimming took off 1 base at V and 6 bases at J, with 13 bases between the two ends. The CDR3 reads CASSLDWGVGQPQHF. CDR3 bases: TGTGCCAGCAGCTTAGACTGGGGGGTGGGTCAGCCCCAGCATTTT.

The gene calls are TRBV30 and TRBJ2-7; TRBD2 matches at 8 bases. The CDR3 covers 15 residues. Germline V gives CDR1 GTSNPN, CDR2 SVGIG (reference sequence). J gave up 3 bases and V 5 bases, and 12 bases lay outside the gene matches. CDR3 region: CAWVDSQRENYEQYF. In DNA form, the CDR3 reads TGTGCCTGGGTGGACAGCCAGCGGGAGAACTACGAGCAGTACTTC.

This clone was seen just once. This chain uses TRBV4-2 with TRBJ2-3; TRBD2 is a possible D gene (5 bases). The germline V gene has CDR1 LGHNA and CDR2 YNFKEQ. Trimming removed 3 bases from V and 4 bases from J, with 11 bases in between. The CDR3 consists of 14 residues. CDR3 sequence (DNA): TGTGCCAGCAGCCATCTCCGGACTTCAGATACGCAGTATTTT. It codes for CASSHLRTSDTQYF.

The V gene is TRBV19, the J gene TRBJ2-3; D is ambiguous. CDR1 LNHDA and CDR2 SQIVND come from the germline V gene (reference sequence). V was trimmed by 3 bases and J by 3 bases, leaving 10 bases between them. There are 14 residues in the CDR3. CDR3 region: CASSMSATTDTQYF. CDR3 DNA sequence: TGTGCCAGTAGTATGTCTGCGACAACAGATACGCAGTATTTT.

The V and J genes are TRBV15 and TRBJ2-7, with D perhaps TRBD1 or TRBD2 (5 bases each). V was shortened by 5 bases and J by 7 bases, with 18 bases between the two germline ends. The CDR3 sequence is 14 residues long. CDR1 and CDR2 from the germline V gene are LNHNV and YYDKDF (reference sequence). Here the CDR3 reads CATSGPGAVREQYF. Here the CDR3 DNA reads TGTGCCACCAGCGGGCCCGGGGCTGTACGTGAGCAGTACTTC.

This clone was picked up a small number of times. The genes are TRBV19 and TRBJ1-5; D not certain. Per the germline V gene, CDR1 is LNHDA and CDR2 is SQIVND (reference sequence). The length of the CDR3 is 12 residues. The V and J ends lost 7 bases and 5 bases respectively, with 9 bases between them. The CDR3 DNA sequence: TGTGCCAGTAACTCCATCGATCAGCCCCAGCATTTT. Its protein product is CASNSIDQPQHF.

This clone was detected ten times or more. CDR3 sequence (DNA): TGTGCCACCAGCAGAGGGTACGAGGAAGCTTTCTTT. Translated, it gives CATSRGYEEAFF. The rearrangement uses TRBV15 and TRBJ1-1; no clear D. Per germline, CDR1 LNHNV and CDR2 YYDKDF (reference sequence). There are 12 residues in the CDR3. V lost 1 base to trimming and J lost 8 bases, with 8 bases between them.

This clone has just a few counts. This chain links TRBV18 with TRBJ1-5, with 8 bases fitting TRBD1. CDR3 length: 14 residues. CDR1 and CDR2 (germline): KGHSH, LQKENI. With 8 bases clipped from V and 7 bases from J, the junction kept 10 bases outside the gene matches. CDR3 nucleotides: TGTGCCAGCCAGGGACAGGTCCCCGGGCAGCCCCAGCATTTT. Protein: CASQGQVPGQPQHF.